The clone carrying this TCR beta chain was observed a single time. The CDR3 contains 14 residues. From germline, CDR1 is LNHNV and CDR2 YYDKDF (reference sequence). The germline V and J ends were trimmed by 1 base and 2 bases, with 8 bases remaining between them. The data stem from a study of blood T cell repertoires in COVID-19. Cohort 3 donors counted as recovered after two negative PCRs, clearance, or resolved symptoms. Produced via immunoSEQ multiplex PCR; TCRdb's table is partial and in-frame only. Of about 260,000 clones listed, 86% are singletons. The specimen sequenced was PBMCs or T cells enriched from blood (not recorded which). The rearrangement uses TRBV15 and TRBJ1-1, with D hard to call. The sequence came from a woman aged 50 to 60 who had recovered from COVID-19. The DNA of the CDR3 is TGTGCCACCAGCAGAGTTGGCAGAAACACTGAAGCTTTCTTT. The encoded protein is CATSRVGRNTEAFF. Full variable domain (remainder filled in from reference TRBV15 and TRBJ1-1): DAMVIQNPRYQVTQFGKPVTLSCSQTLNHNVMYWYQQKSSQAPKLLFHYYDKDFNNEADTPDNFQSRRPNTSFCFLDIRSPGLGDTAMYLCATSRVGRNTEAFFGQGTRLTVV.